The T cell receptor (beta chain) described here comes from a study of blood T cells in healthy people across ages. Study observations and caveats: Donor CMV infection status was unknown, possibly confounding age-related changes in expanded clonotypes. Diversity was estimated from one million T cells, and these estimates were considered underestimates. PBMCs left unsorted prevented a conclusive naive versus antigen-experienced comparison.

V was pared by 4 bases and J by 3 bases, with 10 bases between. Germline lookup yields CDR1 SGDLS and CDR2 YYNGEE. CDR3 length: 13 amino acids. This clonotype was recorded at least ten times. Its antigen remains unidentified. Combining a sample-barcoded 5' primer with a J-beta primer mix, a second PCR ran for about 7 to 11 cycles. Each TCR beta cDNA got a 12-nucleotide random molecular identifier. From the 5' RACE reads, TCRdb called clonotypes with MiXCR, one entry per CDR3 protein. In the table there are about 640,000 distinct CDR3 sequences, approximately 40% of which are singletons. What was sequenced was blood. V usage is TRBV9 and J usage is TRBJ1-1, with D perhaps matching TRBD1 (5 bases). This TCR came from a man older than 75 in good health. CDR3 residues: CASSPGDDTEAFF. DNA for the CDR3: TGTGCCAGCAGCCCGGGGGACGACACTGAAGCTTTCTTT.